A single sample is the source of the 2 T cell receptor beta chains below, sequenced in a study of cytomegalovirus exposure and HLA in healthy donors. Vbeta (60) and Jbeta (13) primers were used in the PCR. Repertoires were generated with immunoSEQ multiplex PCR, while TCRdb's copy carries only in-frame clones and drops some. This table holds around 58,000 clones, roughly 80% found once. The sequencing input was PBMCs. These receptors were obtained from a male donor in good health and CMV-seropositive.

This clone is medium-sized. The chain has TRBV12-5 and TRBJ1-2; the D gene is possibly TRBD1 (5 bases). Per the germline V gene, CDR1 is LGHNT and CDR2 is FRNRAP. The CDR3 has 15 amino acids. CDR3 nucleotides: TGTCCAGGTGTGACAGACATCCAAATCAGGTATGGCTACACCTTC. It encodes CPGVTDIQIRYGYTF.

The rearrangement uses TRBV27 and TRBJ1-1, with 11 bases matching TRBD1. With V trimmed by 7 bases and J by 4 bases, 8 bases remained unmatched. Germline CDR1 MNHEY, CDR2 SMNVEV (reference sequence). This CDR3 is 15 amino acids long. CDR3 DNA sequence: TGTGCCAGCAATTCCGGGACAGGGGGTTCCACTGAAGCTTTCTTT. Translation gives CASNSGTGGSTEAFF.